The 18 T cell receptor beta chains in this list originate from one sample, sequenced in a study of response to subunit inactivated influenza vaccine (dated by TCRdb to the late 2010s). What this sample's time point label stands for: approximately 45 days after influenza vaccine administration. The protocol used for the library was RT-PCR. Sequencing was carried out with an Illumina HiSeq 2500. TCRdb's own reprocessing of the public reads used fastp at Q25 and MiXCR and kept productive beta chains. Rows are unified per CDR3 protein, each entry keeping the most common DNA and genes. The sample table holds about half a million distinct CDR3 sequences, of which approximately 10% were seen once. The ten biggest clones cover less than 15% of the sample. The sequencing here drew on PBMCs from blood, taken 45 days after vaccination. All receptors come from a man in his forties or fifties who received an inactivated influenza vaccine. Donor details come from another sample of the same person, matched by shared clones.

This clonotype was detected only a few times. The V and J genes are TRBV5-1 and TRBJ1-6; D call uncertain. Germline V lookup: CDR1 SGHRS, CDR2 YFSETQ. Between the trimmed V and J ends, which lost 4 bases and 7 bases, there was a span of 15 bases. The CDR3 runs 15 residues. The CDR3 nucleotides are TGCGCCAGCAGCCTGAAACCCGGAGACAATTCACCCCTCCACTTT. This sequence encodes CASSLKPGDNSPLHF.

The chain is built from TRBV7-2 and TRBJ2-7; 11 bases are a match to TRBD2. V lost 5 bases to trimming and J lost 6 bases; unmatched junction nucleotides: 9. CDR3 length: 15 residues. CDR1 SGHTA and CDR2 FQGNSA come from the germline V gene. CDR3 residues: CASSPSRLAGTEQYF. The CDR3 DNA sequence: TGTGCCAGCAGCCCATCTCGACTAGCGGGAACCGAGCAGTACTTC.

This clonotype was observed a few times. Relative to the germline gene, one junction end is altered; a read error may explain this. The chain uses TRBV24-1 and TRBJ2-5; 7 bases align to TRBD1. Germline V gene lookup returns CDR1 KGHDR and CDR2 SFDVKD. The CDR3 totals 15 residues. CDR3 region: CATSALTGPQETQYF. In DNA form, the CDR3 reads TGTGCCACCAGTGCTTTGACAGGGCCTCAAGAGACCCAGTACTTC.

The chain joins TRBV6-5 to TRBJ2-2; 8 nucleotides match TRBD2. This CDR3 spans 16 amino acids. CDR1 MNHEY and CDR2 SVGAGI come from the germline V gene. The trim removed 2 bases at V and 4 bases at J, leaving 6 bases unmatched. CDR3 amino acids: CASSYSGGRGTGELFF. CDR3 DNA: TGTGCCAGCAGTTACAGCGGGGGCCGGGGCACCGGGGAGCTGTTTTTT.

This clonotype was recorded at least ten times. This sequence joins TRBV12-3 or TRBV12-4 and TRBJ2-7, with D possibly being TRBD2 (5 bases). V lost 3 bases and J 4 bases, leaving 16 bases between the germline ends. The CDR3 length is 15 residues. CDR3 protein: CASSLTSGSSYEQYF. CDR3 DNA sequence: TGTGCCAGCAGTTTGACAAGCGGTTCGTCGTACGAGCAGTACTTC.

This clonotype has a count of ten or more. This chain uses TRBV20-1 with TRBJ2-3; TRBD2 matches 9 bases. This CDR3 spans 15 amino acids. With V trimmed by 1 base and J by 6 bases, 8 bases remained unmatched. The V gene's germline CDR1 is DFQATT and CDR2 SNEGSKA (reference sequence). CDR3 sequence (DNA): TGCAGTGCTAGAGCGGCAGCGGGAGGAATGGATACGCAGTATTTT. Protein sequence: CSARAAAGGMDTQYF.

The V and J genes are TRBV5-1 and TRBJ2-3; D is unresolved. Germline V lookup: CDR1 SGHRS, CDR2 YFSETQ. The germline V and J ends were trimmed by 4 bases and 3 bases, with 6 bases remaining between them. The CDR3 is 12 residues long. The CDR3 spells CASSAPTDTQYF. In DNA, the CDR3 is TGCGCCAGCAGCGCCCCTACAGATACGCAGTATTTT.

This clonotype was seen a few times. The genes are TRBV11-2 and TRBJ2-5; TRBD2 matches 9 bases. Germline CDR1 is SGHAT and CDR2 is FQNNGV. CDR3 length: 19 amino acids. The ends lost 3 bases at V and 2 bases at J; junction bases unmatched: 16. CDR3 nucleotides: TGTGCCAGCAGCTTCCCAACCTGGAGCGGGAGGCAACCTCAAGAGACCCAGTACTTC. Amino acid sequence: CASSFPTWSGRQPQETQYF.

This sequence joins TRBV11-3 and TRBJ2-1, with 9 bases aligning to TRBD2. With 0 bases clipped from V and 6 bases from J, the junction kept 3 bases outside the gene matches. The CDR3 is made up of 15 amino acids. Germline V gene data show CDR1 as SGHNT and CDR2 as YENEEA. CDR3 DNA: TGTGCCAGCAGCTTAGAGCGGGGGGGCGGCAATGAGCAGTTCTTC. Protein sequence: CASSLERGGGNEQFF.

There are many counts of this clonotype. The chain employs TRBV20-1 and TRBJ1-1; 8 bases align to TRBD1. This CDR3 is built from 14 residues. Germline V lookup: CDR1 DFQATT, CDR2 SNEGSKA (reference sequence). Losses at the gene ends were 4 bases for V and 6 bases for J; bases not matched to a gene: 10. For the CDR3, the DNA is TGCAGTGCTAATTATGGACAGGGCTTACCTGAAGCTTTCTTT. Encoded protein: CSANYGQGLPEAFF.

The DNA for the CDR3 is TGTGCCAGCAGCATGAAGACAGGGCACGAGCAGTACTTC. It yields the protein CASSMKTGHEQYF. The V and J genes are TRBV13 and TRBJ2-7; 7 nucleotides line up with TRBD1. Germline V gene sequence: CDR1 PRHDT, CDR2 FYEKMQ (reference sequence). There are 13 residues in the CDR3. The V segment lost 5 bases and the J segment 5 bases; nucleotides outside the gene matches: 6.

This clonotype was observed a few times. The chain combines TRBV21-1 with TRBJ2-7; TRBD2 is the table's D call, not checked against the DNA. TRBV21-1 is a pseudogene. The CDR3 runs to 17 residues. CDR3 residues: CASSKVPGRTSFDEQYF. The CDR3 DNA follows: TGTGCCAGCAGCAAAGTACCTGGAAGGACTAGCTTCGACGAGCAGTACTTC.

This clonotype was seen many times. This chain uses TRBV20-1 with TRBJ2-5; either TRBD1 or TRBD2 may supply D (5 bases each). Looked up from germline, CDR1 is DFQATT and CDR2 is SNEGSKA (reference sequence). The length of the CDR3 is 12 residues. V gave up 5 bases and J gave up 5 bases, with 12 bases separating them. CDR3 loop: CSAALGEETQYF. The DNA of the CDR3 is TGCAGTGCTGCCTTAGGGGAGGAGACCCAGTACTTC.

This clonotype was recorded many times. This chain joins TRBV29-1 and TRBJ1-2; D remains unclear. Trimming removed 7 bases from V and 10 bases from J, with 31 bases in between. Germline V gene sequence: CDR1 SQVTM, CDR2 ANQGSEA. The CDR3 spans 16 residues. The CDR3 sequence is CSAVLVPDGRHPLYTF. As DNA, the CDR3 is TGCAGCGCCGTCTTGGTTCCGGACGGACGACACCCCCTCTACACCTTC.

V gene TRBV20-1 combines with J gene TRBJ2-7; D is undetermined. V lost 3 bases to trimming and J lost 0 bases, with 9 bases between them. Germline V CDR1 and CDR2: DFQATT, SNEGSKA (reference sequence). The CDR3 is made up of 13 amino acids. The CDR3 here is CSASLGNSYEQYF. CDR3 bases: TGCAGTGCTAGTTTGGGGAACTCCTACGAGCAGTACTTC.

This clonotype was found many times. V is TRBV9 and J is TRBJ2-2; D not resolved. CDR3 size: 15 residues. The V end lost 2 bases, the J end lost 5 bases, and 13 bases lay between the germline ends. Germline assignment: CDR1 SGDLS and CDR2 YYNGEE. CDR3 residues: CASSVGEGRTGELFF. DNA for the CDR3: TGTGCCAGCAGCGTCGGTGAAGGGCGAACCGGGGAGCTGTTTTTT.

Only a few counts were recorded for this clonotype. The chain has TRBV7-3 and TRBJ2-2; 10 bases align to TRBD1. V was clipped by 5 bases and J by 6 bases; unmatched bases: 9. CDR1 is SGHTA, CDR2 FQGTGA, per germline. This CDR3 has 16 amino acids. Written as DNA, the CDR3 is TGTGCCAGCAGCCCAAACGGAGGGACAGGGGCCGGGGAGCTGTTTTTT. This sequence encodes CASSPNGGTGAGELFF.

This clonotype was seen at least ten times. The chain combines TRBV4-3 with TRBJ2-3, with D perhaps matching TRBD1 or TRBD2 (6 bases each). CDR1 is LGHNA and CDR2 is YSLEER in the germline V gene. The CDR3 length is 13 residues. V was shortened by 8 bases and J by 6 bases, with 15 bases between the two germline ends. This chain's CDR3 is CASSRGEVDTQYF. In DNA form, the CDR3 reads TGCGCCAGCTCTAGGGGGGAGGTGGATACGCAGTATTTT.